This T cell receptor beta chain was observed in a study of T cells in localized non-small cell lung cancer. Study-wide results and caveats: Adjacent uninvolved lung tissue had the highest T cell clonality, exceeding tumor.

Germline CDR1 SGDLS, CDR2 YYNGEE. The CDR3 loop spans 16 amino acids. Trimming took 3 bases from V and 2 from J, leaving 14 bases between them. The protocol was immunoSEQ multiplex PCR, while the TCRdb copy is restricted to in-frame clones and leaves out a portion. The sample lists more than 30,000 clones; 88% were seen once. This clone was observed a handful of times. Its specificity is unknown. The receptor was derived from a woman aged 35-75 years with stage III lung adenocarcinoma. The sample was peripheral blood mononuclear cells, taken before any cancer treatment. The chain carries TRBV9 and TRBJ2-2, with D possibly being TRBD2 (7 bases). CDR3 coding DNA: TGTGCCAGCAGCGCCCCGGGGGGCCTTAACACCGGGGAGCTGTTTTTT. Its translation: CASSAPGGLNTGELFF.